Detailed here is one TCR beta chain. This sample is drawn from a study of patients and donors after allogeneic stem cell transplantation. The germline V and J ends were trimmed by 0 bases and 0 bases, with 8 bases remaining between them. Germline V gene data show CDR1 as MGHRA and CDR2 as YSYEKL. The CDR3 runs to 15 residues. A single record per CDR3 protein comes from TCRdb applying MiXCR to the RT-PCR reads. The sample contains about a million distinct CDR3 sequences, 18% of which appear only once. The sample taken for sequencing was blood, either unsorted or a sorted T cell fraction (not recorded which). This rearrangement joins TRBV4-1 to TRBJ1-2; no clear D. This receptor was identified in a human donor who was either an allogeneic HSCT recipient or a stem cell or donor lymphocyte infusion donor (not recorded which). It is not recorded whose cells these are; they may come from a transplant donor. For the CDR3, the DNA is TGCGCCAGCAGCCAAGATTCCAGAGCTAACTATGGCTACACCTTC. Translating it yields CASSQDSRANYGYTF.